The 25 T cell receptor beta chains in this list originate from one sample, sequenced in a study of radiotherapy plus CTLA-4 blockade in lung cancer. Produced via immunoSEQ multiplex PCR; TCRdb's table is partial and in-frame only. This table holds roughly 50,000 clones, around nine tenths found once. The sequencing here drew on peripheral blood, taken from a patient treated with radiotherapy plus ipilimumab. Receptor source: a human donor with non-small cell lung cancer whose response to radiotherapy plus ipilimumab could not be evaluated.

The chain couples TRBV2 to TRBJ2-5; TRBD1 matches 10 bases. Trimming took 7 bases from V and 4 from J; bases not matched to a gene: 6. Germline V CDR1 and CDR2: SNHLY, FYNNEI. The CDR3 has 14 residues. Here the CDR3 DNA reads TGTGCCAGCAATCGACAGGGGGCTGGAGAGACCCAGTACTTC. It encodes CASNRQGAGETQYF.

The genes are TRBV5-6 and TRBJ1-4; D remains ambiguous. The V end was cut by 0 bases, the J end by 6 bases, with 9 bases between. This CDR3 is built from 14 residues. Germline-derived CDR1 and CDR2 are SGHDT and YYEEEE. Here the CDR3 DNA reads TGTGCCAGCAGCTTGGCCCTTTCGGATGAAAAACTGTTTTTT. As protein: CASSLALSDEKLFF.

The table lists this clone with a count of one. This chain uses TRBV9 with TRBJ1-6; TRBD1 aligns across 12 bases. This CDR3 contains 19 residues. In germline, CDR1 is SGDLS, CDR2 YYNGEE. V was clipped by 3 bases and J by 6 bases; unmatched bases: 13. The CDR3 DNA follows: TGTGCCAGCAGCGGAGGGGACAGGGGGCTCCCCAGAGCTAATTCACCCCTCCACTTT. Protein product: CASSGGDRGLPRANSPLHF.

CDR3 bases: TGTGCCAGCAGCCCTCAGCCGGGGTCCAATTCACCCCTCCACTTT. Amino acids: CASSPQPGSNSPLHF. The V call is TRBV9, the J call TRBJ1-6, with D uncertain. The germline CDR1 and CDR2 sequences are SGDLS and YYNGEE. Trimming removed 4 bases at V and 7 bases at J, with 15 bases between. The CDR3 covers 15 residues.

With regard to this clone: An end of the junction differs from the germline gene, which may be a read error. DNA for the CDR3: TGTGCCAGCAGCCTAGAGGCGGGGGCGGGTTCACCCCTCCACTTT. This gives the protein CASSLEAGAGSPLHF. This rearrangement joins TRBV11-2 to TRBJ1-6, with D maybe TRBD1 (6 bases). This CDR3 comprises 15 residues. CDR1 and CDR2 (germline): SGHAT, FQNNGV. Combining the CDR3 with reference TRBV11-2 and TRBJ1-6 gives the whole variable domain EAGVAQSPRYKIIEKRQSVAFWCNPISGHATLYWYQQILGQGPKLLIQFQNNGVVDDSQLPKDRFSAERLKGVDSTLKIQPAKLEDSAVYLCASSLEAGAGSPLHFGNGTRLTVT.

The gene calls are TRBV29-1 and TRBJ2-7, with D maybe TRBD2 (7 bases). Trimming left V 7 bases short and J 0 bases short, with 10 bases between. The germline CDR1 and CDR2 sequences are SQVTM and ANQGSEA. The CDR3 extends over 12 amino acids. This CDR3 reads CSAGGSSYEQYF. CDR3 nucleotides: TGCAGCGCGGGGGGCAGCTCCTACGAGCAGTACTTC.

J is TRBJ2-3 and V is TRBV7-2; TRBD2 aligns across 8 bases. The germline V gene has CDR1 SGHTA and CDR2 FQGNSA. The ends lost 4 bases at V and 0 bases at J; junction bases unmatched: 3. CDR3 size: 15 residues. As DNA, the CDR3 is TGTGCCAGCAGCTACCTAGCGGGTAGCACAGATACGCAGTATTTT. Protein sequence: CASSYLAGSTDTQYF.

This rearrangement joins TRBV7-2 to TRBJ2-4, with a possible D match to TRBD1 (6 bases). The length of the CDR3 is 12 residues. CDR1 SGHTA and CDR2 FQGNSA come from the germline V gene. Trimming removed 3 bases at V and 10 bases at J, with 10 bases between. CDR3 sequence reads: CASSFRRGIQYF. CDR3 DNA: TGTGCCAGCAGCTTTCGCAGGGGAATTCAGTACTTC. The full variable domain, with the rest looked up from reference TRBV7-2 and TRBJ2-4, is GAGVSQSPSNKVTEKGKDVELRCDPISGHTALYWYRQSLGQGLEFLIYFQGNSAPDKSGLPSDRFSAERTGGSVSTLTIQRTQQEDSAVYLCASSFRRGIQYFGAGTRLSVL.

V is TRBV18 and J is TRBJ2-3; 11 bases match TRBD2. The CDR3 sequence is 18 residues long. The J segment lost 0 bases and the V segment lost 3 bases, leaving 8 bases of the junction unmatched. The germline gives CDR1 KGHSH, CDR2 LQKENI. The chain's CDR3 is CASSPSSGGPTSTDTQYF. Written as DNA, the CDR3 is TGTGCCAGCTCACCCTCTAGCGGGGGGCCGACTAGCACAGATACGCAGTATTTT.

This chain uses TRBV2 with TRBJ1-1; D perhaps matches TRBD1 (5 bases). The CDR3 is 13 residues long. Germline V lookup: CDR1 SNHLY, CDR2 FYNNEI. V gave up 8 bases and J gave up 4 bases, with 14 bases separating them. CDR3 sequence: CASGERRGTEAFF. In nucleotides, the CDR3 is TGTGCCAGCGGGGAAAGGAGGGGCACTGAAGCTTTCTTT.

Worth noting for this clone: The junction departs from germline at one end; a sequencing error may be responsible. The chain uses TRBV5-1 and TRBJ2-1, with 8 bases aligning to TRBD2. This CDR3 has 15 residues. Germline loops: CDR1 SGHRS, CDR2 YFSETQ. CDR3 protein: CASSFAGTRSHEQLF. The CDR3 nucleotides are TGCGCCAGCAGCTTCGCCGGGACTAGGTCCCATGAGCAGCTCTTC. Filled out from reference TRBV5-1 and TRBJ2-1, the complete variable domain reads KAGVTQTPRYLIKTRGQQVTLSCSPISGHRSVSWYQQTPGQGLQFLFEYFSETQRNKGNFPGRFSGRQFSNSRSEMNVSTLELGDSALYLCASSFAGTRSHEQLFGPGTRLTVL.

The table lists this clone with a count of one. The chain recombines TRBV19 with TRBJ2-7, with 8 nucleotides matching TRBD2. After removal of 3 bases from V and 3 bases from J, the junction contained 7 bases not matched to a gene. The CDR3 consists of 15 residues. CDR1 and CDR2 from the germline V gene are LNHDA and SQIVND (reference sequence). The CDR3 nucleotides read TGTGCCAGTAGTATCGGGGATAGCGGGATCTACGAGCAGTACTTC. Translation gives CASSIGDSGIYEQYF.

The CDR3 reads CARRAPADLRSYNEQFF. In DNA form, the CDR3 reads TGTGCCAGACGGGCCCCAGCGGATCTGCGCTCCTACAATGAGCAGTTCTTC. The chain links TRBV27 to TRBJ2-1; a possible D gene is TRBD2 (5 bases). The CDR3 has 17 residues. Germline-derived CDR1 and CDR2 are MNHEY and SMNVEV (reference sequence). The V and J ends lost 9 bases and 0 bases respectively, with 21 bases between them.

As regards this clone: The germline gene is not matched at one end of the junction; a read error may be the cause. Other nucleotide sequences from this sample produce the same CDR3. This sequence joins TRBV27 and TRBJ2-7; tentatively, D is TRBD2 (7 bases). The germline CDR1 and CDR2 sequences are MNHEY and SMNVEV (reference sequence). CDR3 size: 14 residues. In DNA form, the CDR3 reads TGTGCCAGCAGTTTACGGGGGGCCCACTACGAGCAGTACTTT. Translation gives CASSLRGAHYEQYF.

In this sample, this clone turned up once. The chain recombines TRBV28 with TRBJ2-4; tentatively, D is TRBD1 (6 bases). Trimming removed 8 bases at V and 0 bases at J, with 14 bases between. The CDR3 spans 15 residues. The germline V gene has CDR1 MDHEN and CDR2 SYDVKM. The CDR3 loop reads CASRTGTPAKNIQYF. CDR3 nucleotide sequence: TGTGCCAGCCGAACAGGGACCCCAGCCAAAAACATTCAGTACTTC.

This chain joins TRBV18 and TRBJ2-1, with 7 bases that match TRBD2. Germline assignment: CDR1 KGHSH and CDR2 LQKENI. Trimming took 3 bases from V and 15 from J; bases not matched to a gene: 11. The CDR3 totals 13 residues. CDR3 sequence reads: CASSPYGAGEWFF. The CDR3 nucleotides read TGTGCCAGCTCACCCTACGGCGCGGGGGAGTGGTTCTTC.

The V and J genes are TRBV2 and TRBJ2-1, with 7 positions matching TRBD1. The CDR3 extends over 15 amino acids. Germline values: CDR1 SNHLY, CDR2 FYNNEI. The J segment lost 2 bases and the V segment lost 8 bases, leaving 9 bases of the junction unmatched. CDR3 region: CASSPKGATYNEQFF. The CDR3 DNA reads as TGTGCCAGCTCCCCCAAGGGGGCCACCTACAATGAGCAGTTCTTC.

This chain links TRBV9 with TRBJ2-2; a possible D gene is TRBD2 (5 bases). Germline CDR1 SGDLS, CDR2 YYNGEE. V was clipped by 4 bases and J by 4 bases, with 23 bases between them. The CDR3 spans 18 residues. The CDR3 nucleotides are TGTGCCAGCAGCCCGGGAAAAGAGAACCGACTCCGCACCGGGGAGCTGTTTTTT. This encodes CASSPGKENRLRTGELFF.

The CDR3 region is CASSPPDRVHYEQYF. For the CDR3, the DNA is TGTGCCAGCTCACCACCGGACAGGGTCCACTACGAGCAGTACTTC. The chain joins TRBV18 to TRBJ2-7, with TRBD1 matching 8 bases. V lost 0 bases and J lost 3; bases outside the gene matches: 4. There are 15 residues in the CDR3. CDR1 KGHSH and CDR2 LQKENI come from the germline V gene. The whole variable domain, remainder taken from reference TRBV18 and TRBJ2-7, is NAGVMQNPRHLVRRRGQEARLRCSPMKGHSHVYWYRQLPEEGLKFMVYLQKENIIDESGMPKERFSAEFPKEGPSILRIQQVVRGDSAAYFCASSPPDRVHYEQYFGPGTRLTVT.

V usage is TRBV28 and J usage is TRBJ2-1, with a weak D call TRBD2 (5 bases). V gave up 10 bases and J gave up 4 bases, with 17 bases separating them. The V gene's germline CDR1 is MDHEN and CDR2 SYDVKM. The CDR3 covers 14 residues. CDR3 nucleotide sequence: TGTGCCACCTTAGGGAGACACGTATACAATGAGCAGTTCTTC. It encodes CATLGRHVYNEQFF.

V usage is TRBV15 and J usage is TRBJ1-1, with TRBD1 matching over 8 bases. The CDR3 is made up of 15 amino acids. With 3 bases clipped from V and 1 base from J, the junction kept 4 bases outside the gene matches. CDR1 and CDR2 from the germline V gene are LNHNV and YYDKDF (reference sequence). This CDR3 is CATSRDRVSNTEAFF. CDR3 in DNA: TGTGCCACCAGCAGGGACAGGGTCTCGAACACTGAAGCTTTCTTT.

The V gene is TRBV7-9, the J gene TRBJ1-4; the D is unclear. From germline, CDR1 is SEHNR and CDR2 FQNEAQ (reference sequence). The V end lost 1 base, the J end lost 7 bases, and 10 bases lay between the germline ends. The CDR3 loop spans 14 amino acids. CDR3 residues: CASSLVAESEKLFF. CDR3 sequence (DNA): TGTGCCAGCAGCTTAGTAGCGGAGAGTGAAAAACTGTTTTTT.

The chain uses TRBV7-2 and TRBJ2-5; 8 positions agree with TRBD2. The CDR3 has 16 residues. The ends lost 6 bases at V and 4 bases at J; junction bases unmatched: 13. The germline V gene encodes CDR1 SGHTA and CDR2 FQGNSA. The CDR3 region is CASRLGSGGRGETQYF. The CDR3 DNA reads TGTGCCAGCAGACTAGGATCGGGGGGGCGTGGAGAGACCCAGTACTTC.

The chain joins TRBV5-1 to TRBJ1-2; 7 nucleotides agree with TRBD1. CDR1 and CDR2 (germline): SGHRS, YFSETQ. Trimming took 0 bases from V and 8 from J; bases not matched to a gene: 10. This CDR3 has 15 residues. For the CDR3, the DNA is TGCGCCAGCAGCTTGGAATCCGCAAGCAGGGGGGGCTACACCTTC. This encodes CASSLESASRGGYTF. Drawing the rest from reference TRBV5-1 and TRBJ1-2, the complete variable domain is KAGVTQTPRYLIKTRGQQVTLSCSPISGHRSVSWYQQTPGQGLQFLFEYFSETQRNKGNFPGRFSGRQFSNSRSEMNVSTLELGDSALYLCASSLESASRGGYTFGSGTRLTVV.

The J gene is TRBJ2-7, the V gene TRBV6-6, with TRBD1 identical over 7 bases. Germline loops: CDR1 MNHNY, CDR2 SVGAGI (reference sequence). CDR3 length equals 14 residues. V shed 6 bases, J shed 0 bases, and the junction held 5 bases outside the gene matches. In DNA, the CDR3 is TGTGCCAGCAGCCGGGACAGCAGCTCCTACGAGCAGTACTTC. Translated, it gives CASSRDSSSYEQYF.